This T cell receptor beta chain is drawn from a study of regulatory T cells in long-lasting Graves disease. Trimming at V came to 6 bases and at J to 6 bases, leaving 13 bases not matched to a gene. CDR1 and CDR2 from the germline V gene are SNHLY and FYNNEI. The CDR3 spans 15 residues. Time point of the sample: newly diagnosed GD, antithyroid drugs for less than 3 months. PBMC-extracted RNA yielded the TCR library. Building of the TCR beta libraries involved iRepertoire HTBI primers and Arm-PCR of CDR3 regions. A single record per CDR3 protein comes from TCRdb applying MiXCR to the multiplex PCR reads. There are over 400,000 distinct CDR3 sequences in the sample; 14% occur only once, and approximately 15% lies in the top ten. Findings of the study overall: With persistent disease, TRBV28, TRBJ1-2 and TRBJ2-5 were the favored segments.

In its sample, this clonotype was seen many times. What it binds is unknown. The same sample was also studied in work on T cells in Graves' hyperthyroidism and ophthalmopathy. From that study: Stable Graves' hyperthyroidism denoted no ophthalmopathy progression over 18 months. Those with hyperthyroidism were 18 to 65 years old, newly diagnosed, and ill for under 2 months. It was a median around 6 months before onset that the model predicted ophthalmopathy.

V usage is TRBV2 and J usage is TRBJ2-7; 8 nucleotides match TRBD2. The material was peripheral blood mononuclear cells (PBMCs), obtained at new diagnosis, from a patient treated with antithyroid drugs. This clonotype was sampled from a woman aged 45 to 65 with Graves disease. The CDR3 bases are TGTGCCAGCAGAACTTCAGCGGGAGACTTGGCCGAGCAGTACTTC. Translating it yields CASRTSAGDLAEQYF.